Shown below are 13 T cell receptor beta chains from a single sample sequenced in a study of shared clonotypes between healthy human individuals. The assay was immunoSEQ multiplex PCR, and TCRdb's table has in-frame clones only and misses some. The sample has about 1.5 million clones; around 95% are singletons. Sequencing was done on a sample of naive CD4+ T cells sorted from blood. The sample's subset: CD45RA+ positively selected. These receptor sequences come from a man aged 25-45 years in good health.

The rearrangement joins TRBV2 to TRBJ2-1, with a tentative D call TRBD2 (5 bases). In germline, CDR1 is SNHLY, CDR2 FYNNEI. The length of the CDR3 is 12 residues. Deletions cut 6 bases from V and 5 bases from J, with 8 bases between. The CDR3, as DNA: TGTGCCAGCAGGGGAGACAACAATGAGCAGTTCTTC. As protein: CASRGDNNEQFF.

The chain joins TRBV10-3 to TRBJ2-1; 7 bases map to TRBD2. V was pared by 9 bases and J by 6 bases, with 20 bases of the junction left unmatched. The CDR3 extends over 17 amino acids. Germline lookup yields CDR1 ENHRY and CDR2 SYGVKD. CDR3 region: CAIQRGFGRGGGNEQFF. The CDR3 DNA sequence: TGTGCCATACAGAGAGGGTTTGGGCGTGGGGGGGGCAATGAGCAGTTCTTC.

The V gene is TRBV7-9, the J gene TRBJ1-1; perhaps TRBD1 as D (5 bases). The germline V gene encodes CDR1 SEHNR and CDR2 FQNEAQ (reference sequence). Trimming left V 3 bases short and J 0 bases short, with 8 bases between. The CDR3 covers 14 residues. CDR3 bases: TGTGCCAGCAGCTTGAAGGGGATGAACACTGAAGCTTTCTTT. Encoded protein: CASSLKGMNTEAFF.

The V gene is TRBV7-6, the J gene TRBJ2-1, with D possibly TRBD1 on 5 matching bases. The CDR3 is made up of 15 amino acids. The V end lost 4 bases, the J end lost 0 bases, and 10 bases lay between the germline ends. Germline CDR1 reads SGHVS; CDR2 reads FNYEAQ. The CDR3 DNA follows: TGTGCCAGCAGCTCGACAGAGAGCTCCTACAATGAGCAGTTCTTC. Translation: CASSSTESSYNEQFF.

J is TRBJ2-7 and V is TRBV7-9, with TRBD2 identical over 11 bases. The V and J ends lost 7 bases and 5 bases, in that order; junction bases with no gene match: 16. The CDR3 totals 17 residues. The V gene's germline CDR1 is SEHNR and CDR2 FQNEAQ (reference sequence). The CDR3 sequence: CASTGWASGRIVDEQYF. CDR3 coding DNA: TGTGCCAGCACTGGGTGGGCTAGCGGGAGGATAGTGGACGAGCAGTACTTC.

This clone was counted once. The chain employs TRBV28 and TRBJ2-7; TRBD1 is a possible D gene (6 bases). Germline V lookup: CDR1 MDHEN, CDR2 SYDVKM. This CDR3 region has 14 residues. The V gene lost 10 bases and the J gene lost 7 bases, with 23 bases spanning the gap. The CDR3 region is CATSPPGAGREQYF. The DNA for the CDR3 is TGTGCCACCTCGCCCCCAGGGGCCGGTAGGGAGCAGTACTTC.

This clone was recorded once. The chain employs TRBV28 and TRBJ2-3; 9 bases fit TRBD2. Per the germline V gene, CDR1 is MDHEN and CDR2 is SYDVKM. The CDR3 runs 18 residues. The junction had 14 bases not matched to a gene; V was cut back by 7 bases and J by 0 bases. The CDR3 nucleotides are TGTGCCAGCACACAATCGGGACTAGCCCGGCTCAGCACAGATACGCAGTATTTT. Protein sequence: CASTQSGLARLSTDTQYF.

This clone was found once. The genes are TRBV19 and TRBJ2-7, with 9 bases aligning to TRBD1. In germline, CDR1 is LNHDA, CDR2 SQIVND (reference sequence). The V segment lost 1 base and the J segment 5 bases; nucleotides outside the gene matches: 0. The CDR3 spans 13 residues. CDR3 DNA: TGTGCCAGTAGTATAGGGACAGGGGACGAGCAGTACTTC. Amino acids: CASSIGTGDEQYF.

The rearrangement joins TRBV5-4 to TRBJ1-4; TRBD1 matches 10 bases. J gave up 8 bases and V 3 bases, and 10 bases lay outside the gene matches. The CDR3 contains 16 residues. Germline assignment: CDR1 SGHNT and CDR2 YYREEE (reference sequence). This CDR3 is CASSSRRQGAVEKLFF. The CDR3 region has the DNA TGTGCCAGCAGCTCCCGTCGACAGGGGGCAGTGGAAAAACTGTTTTTT.

The J gene is TRBJ2-7, the V gene TRBV11-2; the match to TRBD2 covers 9 bases. Germline V CDR1 and CDR2: SGHAT, FQNNGV. Germline trimming cut 2 bases from V and 0 bases from J; bases unmatched to any gene: 2. This CDR3 spans 15 amino acids. The chain's CDR3 is CASSLPSGTSYEQYF. The CDR3 DNA sequence: TGTGCCAGCAGCTTACCTAGCGGGACCTCCTACGAGCAGTACTTC.

The V call is TRBV5-1, the J call TRBJ2-7; D tentatively reads TRBD1 or TRBD2 (5 bases each). The CDR3 extends over 13 amino acids. Per the germline V gene, CDR1 is SGHRS and CDR2 is YFSETQ. Trimming took 4 bases from V and 6 from J, leaving 14 bases between them. The CDR3 protein is CASSRGEASEQYF. CDR3 coding DNA: TGCGCCAGCAGCCGAGGGGAAGCCAGCGAGCAGTACTTC.

The chain recombines TRBV4-2 with TRBJ2-3, with 13 positions matching TRBD2. V shed 4 bases, J shed 0 bases, and the junction held 19 bases outside the gene matches. Germline V gene lookup returns CDR1 LGHNA and CDR2 YNFKEQ. This CDR3 has 22 residues. This chain's CDR3 is CASSRQGPGLAGTKTSTDTQYF. The CDR3 bases are TGTGCCAGCAGCCGACAGGGACCGGGACTAGCGGGAACCAAAACTAGCACAGATACGCAGTATTTT.

The CDR3 nucleotides are TGTGCCAGCAGCGCCGAGACAGGGCTCTATGGCTACACCTTC. Residues: CASSAETGLYGYTF. The chain recombines TRBV2 with TRBJ1-2; 7 positions agree with TRBD1. Germline V gene lookup returns CDR1 SNHLY and CDR2 FYNNEI. This CDR3 has 14 residues. With 6 bases clipped from V and 4 bases from J, the junction kept 8 bases outside the gene matches.